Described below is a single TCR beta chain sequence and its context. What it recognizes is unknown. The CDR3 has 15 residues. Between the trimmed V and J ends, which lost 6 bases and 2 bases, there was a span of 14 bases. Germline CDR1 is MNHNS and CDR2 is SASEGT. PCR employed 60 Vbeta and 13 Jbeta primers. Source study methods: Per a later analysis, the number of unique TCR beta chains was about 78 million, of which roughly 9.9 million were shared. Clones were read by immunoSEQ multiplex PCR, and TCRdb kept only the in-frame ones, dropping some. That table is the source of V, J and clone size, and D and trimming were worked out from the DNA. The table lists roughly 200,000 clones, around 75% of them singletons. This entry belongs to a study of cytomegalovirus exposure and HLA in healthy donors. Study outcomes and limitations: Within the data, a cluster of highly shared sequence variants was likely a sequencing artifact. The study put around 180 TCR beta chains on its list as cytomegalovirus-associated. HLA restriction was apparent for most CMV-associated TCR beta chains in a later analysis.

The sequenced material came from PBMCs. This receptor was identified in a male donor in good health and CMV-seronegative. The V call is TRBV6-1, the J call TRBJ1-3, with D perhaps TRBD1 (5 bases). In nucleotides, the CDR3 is TGTGCCAGCAGCTCACAGGCTATAACTGGAAACACCATATATTTT. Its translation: CASSSQAITGNTIYF.